The rows below give T cell receptor beta chains drawn from one sample of a study of T cells after yellow fever vaccination. A single record per CDR3 protein comes from TCRdb applying MiXCR to the 5' RACE reads. This table holds some 560,000 distinct CDR3 sequences, under 25% found once. Sequences were derived from PBMCs, sampled 15 days after the yellow fever booster vaccination. These TCRs come from a man aged 25 to 40 who received the YFV17D yellow fever vaccine. The CDR3 runs from the conserved cysteine through the conserved F or W. D genes are given only for firm matches. Where a row states a size, it is once, few, many or the class of an expanded clone; other rows omit it.

TRBD2 TRBJ2-5 few TRBV3-1 TGTGCCAGCAGCCACCTCATCCCGGGACTAGCGGGAGGGCCCTCAGAGACCCAGTACTTC CASSHLIPGLAGGPSETQYF
NA TRBJ2-2 NA TRBV5-1 TGCGCCAGCAGCTTGGAGCAGGCGGGAAGCACCGGGGAGCTGTTTTTT CASSLEQAGSTGELFF
NA TRBJ2-1 many TRBV29-1 TGCAGCCTTGCCCCAGTGGGTCGCAATGAGCAGTTCTTC CSLAPVGRNEQFF
NA TRBJ2-3 NA TRBV2 TGTGCCAGCAGTCCCACCCTCTTGACAGGCCATAGCACAGATACGCAGTATTTT CASSPTLLTGHSTDTQYF
NA TRBJ1-2 few TRBV5-1 TGCGCCAGCAGCTTGGACGGGTCCCATGGCTACACCTTC CASSLDGSHGYTF
NA TRBJ2-1 few TRBV18 TGTGCCAGCTCAGCCGACTCGTACGGTGAGCAGTTCTTC CASSADSYGEQFF
TRBD2 TRBJ2-7 NA TRBV12-3/TRBV12-4 TGTGCCAGCAGTTTCGGCGGGAGAACGTACTTC CASSFGGRTYF
TRBD1 TRBJ2-3 NA TRBV9 TGTGCCAGCAGCCTTCCGGGACAGGGGGGAGATACGCAGTATTTT CASSLPGQGGDTQYF
TRBD2 TRBJ2-7 many TRBV10-2 TGCGCCAGCATGGAGCTAGCGGGTACACCCTTCGGGAACGAGCAGTACTTC CASMELAGTPFGNEQYF
NA TRBJ2-5 few TRBV9 TGTGCCAGCAGCGTGCAAACCGGGGAACAGCAAGAGACCCAGTACTTC CASSVQTGEQQETQYF
NA TRBJ2-2 medium-sized TRBV9 TGTGCCAGCAGCGGCGGCGGGGTCCCCGGGGAGCTGTTTTTT CASSGGGVPGELFF
TRBD1 TRBJ1-1 NA TRBV5-1 TGCGCCAGCAGCTTCGGGACAGGGAGATGGAACACTGAAGCTTTCTTT CASSFGTGRWNTEAFF
TRBD1 TRBJ2-7 NA TRBV5-1 TGCGCCAGCAGCATCGCCGGGACAGAATCCTACGAGCAGTACTTC CASSIAGTESYEQYF
NA TRBJ1-1 NA TRBV19 TGTGCCAGTAGTATTGGTCGTGGGGGAATCGCCACTGAAGCTTTCTTT CASSIGRGGIATEAFF
NA TRBJ2-7 few TRBV28 TGTGCCAGCAGTTCCCACGACCGCTACGAGCAGTACTTC CASSSHDRYEQYF
TRBD2 TRBJ2-5 NA TRBV7-9 TGTGCCAGTCGAAGGCGGGAGGAAGAGACCCAGTACTTC CASRRREEETQYF
TRBD1 TRBJ2-7 few TRBV28 TGTGCCAGCAGAGAGCAGGGGGAGTACGAGCAGTACTTC CASREQGEYEQYF
NA TRBJ1-5 NA TRBV12-3/TRBV12-4 TGTGCCAGCAGTTTCCTCCTACCGCACAATCAGCCCCAGCATTTT CASSFLLPHNQPQHF
TRBD2 TRBJ2-3 few TRBV12-3/TRBV12-4 TGTGCCAGCAGTTTAAGTAGCGGGATCGCAGATACGCAGTATTTT CASSLSSGIADTQYF
NA TRBJ2-5 many TRBV12-3/TRBV12-4 TGTGCCAGCAGTTCCCCTCCAGAGACCCAGTACTTC CASSSPPETQYF
NA TRBJ2-7 few TRBV6-1 TGTGCCAGCCGGGGTGACAGCGCGGTTTCGGGGTTACACTTC CASRGDSAVSGLHF
NA TRBJ2-3 few TRBV20-1 TGCAGTGCTATCGGAGCGGACTACCTGGGCACAGATACGCAGTATTTT CSAIGADYLGTDTQYF
NA TRBJ1-5 NA TRBV6-1 TGTGCCAGCAGCCGACAGAACAATCAGCCCCAGCATTTT CASSRQNNQPQHF
NA TRBJ2-5 few TRBV14 TGTGCCAGCAGCCATACGGTTCAAGAGACCCAGTACTTC CASSHTVQETQYF
NA TRBJ1-2 NA TRBV5-4 TGTGCCAGCAGCTCTAGTAGTGGCTACACCTTC CASSSSSGYTF
NA TRBJ2-3 NA TRBV28 TGTGCCAGCAGTTTTGACTACAGGGTCATCGCTGGCACAGATACGCAGTATTTT CASSFDYRVIAGTDTQYF
NA TRBJ2-3 NA TRBV6-1 TGTGCCAGCACCACCGGGGGCAGGAGCACAGATACGCAGTATTTT CASTTGGRSTDTQYF
NA TRBJ2-7 NA TRBV7-2 TGTGCCAGCAGCTCCCGGACGGTCTCCTACGAGCAGTACTTC CASSSRTVSYEQYF
NA TRBJ2-5 few TRBV5-1 TGCGCCAGCAGCTTTACAGGCGTCCAAGAGACCCAGTACTTC CASSFTGVQETQYF
NA TRBJ2-7 NA TRBV7-2 TGTGCCAGCAGGTTGGGGGGGGCTTACGAGCAGTACTTC CASRLGGAYEQYF
TRBD1 TRBJ2-2 NA TRBV29-1 TGCAGCGTTGAGGGACAGAGAACCGGGGAGCTGTTTTTT CSVEGQRTGELFF
TRBD1 TRBJ2-7 few TRBV6-1 TGTGCCAGCAGTGCCCAACGGGACAGGGTGAGATACGAGCAGTACTTC CASSAQRDRVRYEQYF
TRBD1 TRBJ1-2 NA TRBV6-5 TGTGCCAGCAGTTATCGGGACAGGGGAGCCTATGGCTACACCTTC CASSYRDRGAYGYTF
TRBD2 TRBJ2-1 few TRBV7-9 TGTGCCAGCAGCTCGGGACTAGCGGGAGCGAACTACAATGAGCAGTTCTTC CASSSGLAGANYNEQFF
NA TRBJ2-3 NA TRBV9 TGTGCCAGCTCTATAGGAGGGACAGATACGCAGTATTTT CASSIGGTDTQYF
TRBD1 TRBJ1-2 few TRBV6-1 TGTGCCAGCAGACGGGACAGTAACTATGGCTACACCTTC CASRRDSNYGYTF
TRBD1 TRBJ1-6 few TRBV5-1 TGCGCCAGCAGCTCGACCGGGACAGGGGGATCACCCCTCCACTTT CASSSTGTGGSPLHF
NA TRBJ2-2 few TRBV6-5 TGTGCCAGCAGTTACTTCCAGGGGACCGGGGAGCTGTTTTTT CASSYFQGTGELFF
NA TRBJ2-5 NA TRBV5-1 TGCGCCAGCAGTCCCTTATCCGGGGGCTCTGGAGAGACCCAGTACTTC CASSPLSGGSGETQYF